Listed here is a single TCR beta chain. Per the study methods: Counts of nucleated cells, estimated from reference gene primer amplification, were obtained. Libraries were prepared by immunoSEQ multiplex PCR; TCRdb keeps only in-frame clonotypes and omits some of them. V and J calls and clone size are as listed in that table; D and trimming were resolved from the DNA. The sample contains under 300,000 clones, approximately 90% of which appear only once. This record belongs to a study of blood T cell repertoires in COVID-19. Overall study context: Specimens from acute and convalescent COVID-19 originated in the United States, Italy and Spain. PBMCs, B-cell-depleted T cells, or T cells were the source of the cDNA or gDNA that made up the material.

This CDR3 comprises 13 residues. Trimming took off 4 bases at V and 5 bases at J, with 11 bases between the two ends. Looked up from germline, CDR1 is LGHDT and CDR2 is YNNKEL (reference sequence). The TCR was taken from a woman in her thirties or forties with acute or convalescent COVID-19. Sequencing was done on a sample of peripheral blood. The rearrangement uses TRBV3-1 (or the pseudogene TRBV3-2) and TRBJ2-5; D gene uncertain. The CDR3 DNA reads as TGTGCCAGCAGCCCTTCCGAGGCGGAGACCCAGTACTTC. Its protein is CASSPSEAETQYF.